This TCR beta chain was recorded in a study of ipilimumab plus nivolumab after autologous stem cell transplantation. General study results and limits: Authors suggest TCR repertoire, Treg phenotype and gut microbiota support further study.

Libraries were prepared by immunoSEQ multiplex PCR; TCRdb keeps only in-frame clonotypes and omits some of them. Found here are some 44,000 clones, about 88% of them singletons; the top ten hold about 0.88%. Remarks on this clone: Its target is not known.

Sequencing was performed on PBMCs, taken in a trial of ipilimumab plus nivolumab as post-transplant consolidation. This receptor was taken from a male donor with multiple myeloma.

CDR3 sequence (DNA): TGTGCCAGCGGGCGGCAGGGGCAAACCGGGGAGCTGTTTTTT. Its translation: CASGRQGQTGELFF. V usage is TRBV5-4 and J usage is TRBJ2-2; D is possibly TRBD1 (6 bases). The germline CDR1 and CDR2 sequences are SGHNT and YYREEE (reference sequence). V lost 7 bases and J 5 bases, leaving 15 bases between the germline ends. The CDR3 sequence is 14 residues long.